The source of this TCR beta chain is a study of T-cell memory formation after mild COVID-19. Study-level background: Clusters of TCRs were largely donor specific. Findings and limits, study-wide: While clones contracting from day 15 to 85 were balanced between CD4 and CD8, later expanders leaned CD4+. The pre-infection memory compartment contained some responding clones, suggesting cross-reactive memory joined.

TCRdb reanalysed the 5' RACE reads using MiXCR and keeps one entry per CDR3 protein. The sample includes 300,000 to 350,000 distinct CDR3 sequences, over 10% of them seen just once. Ten or more counts support this clonotype. Its antigen is as yet unknown. The CDR3 sequence is 15 residues long. V lost 2 bases, J lost 4 bases, and 5 bases stayed unmatched. CDR1 and CDR2 (germline): SGHNT, YYREEE (reference sequence). Specimen: PBMCs or a T cell subset sorted from them (not recorded which). This sequence originates from a young man who had mild COVID-19 (a few samples of this study predate the infection). Cell type and time point are not known. The chain uses TRBV5-4 and TRBJ1-1; 10 bases match TRBD1. The CDR3 region has the DNA TGTGCCAGCAGCTTCTGGGACAGGGGAATCACTGAAGCTTTCTTT. Amino acids: CASSFWDRGITEAFF. The full variable domain, with the rest looked up from reference TRBV5-4 and TRBJ1-1, is ETGVTQSPTHLIKTRGQQVTLRCSSQSGHNTVSWYQQALGQGPQFIFQYYREEENGRGNFPPRFSGLQFPNYSSELNVNALELDDSALYLCASSFWDRGITEAFFGQGTRLTVV.